This T cell receptor (beta chain) was recovered during a study of HIV-infected patients and healthy controls. Whole-study findings and limits: HIV-infected patients shared fewer CDR3 sequences between individuals than healthy controls.

Many counts were recorded for this clonotype. Antigen unknown. The CDR3 loop spans 16 amino acids. Looked up from germline, CDR1 is MGHRA and CDR2 is YSYEKL. V lost 0 bases and J lost 6; bases outside the gene matches: 7. All unsorted peripheral T cells were captured because whole blood was used without fractionation. About 550 ng RNA was reverse transcribed with alpha and beta constant-region primers. Using multiplexing indices, alpha and beta chain libraries were generated apart by chain-specific third strand synthesis. The library got P5 and P7 elements plus a second index, then an approximately 24-cycle PCR. TCRdb passed the 5' RACE reads through MiXCR, listing each CDR3 protein once. Seen here are roughly 10,000 distinct CDR3 sequences, approximately 7.6% observed once, and the top ten hold almost 35%.

The chain couples TRBV4-1 to TRBJ2-1; 8 nucleotides match TRBD1. This receptor was taken from an adult with HIV infection. The donor label of this sample is uncertain. This sample comprised blood, obtained before antiretroviral therapy. The CDR3 DNA sequence: TGCGCCAGCAGCCAAGATTCCAGGGGGCTAGGCAATGAGCAGTTCTTC. As protein: CASSQDSRGLGNEQFF.